The 21 T cell receptor beta chains presented below share a single source sample, sequenced in a study of cytomegalovirus exposure and HLA in healthy donors. It was with 60 Vbeta and 13 Jbeta primers that the PCR ran. Clones were read by immunoSEQ multiplex PCR, and TCRdb kept only the in-frame ones, dropping some. This table holds over 95,000 clones, more than 60% found once. Sequenced input: PBMCs. These receptors were obtained from a female donor in good health and CMV-seronegative.

The table lists this clone with a count of one. The chain carries TRBV11-2 and TRBJ2-7, with D possibly matching TRBD1 (5 bases). The V end lost 6 bases, the J end lost 0 bases, and 18 bases lay between the germline ends. This CDR3 is 16 amino acids long. CDR1 SGHAT and CDR2 FQNNGV come from the germline V gene. CDR3 region: CASRLRQLNVSYEQYF. The CDR3 coding sequence is TGTGCCAGCAGACTAAGACAGCTCAACGTCTCCTACGAGCAGTACTTC. Looking up the rest from reference TRBV11-2 and TRBJ2-7 gives the full variable domain: EAGVAQSPRYKIIEKRQSVAFWCNPISGHATLYWYQQILGQGPKLLIQFQNNGVVDDSQLPKDRFSAERLKGVDSTLKIQPAKLEDSAVYLCASRLRQLNVSYEQYFGPGTRLTVT.

The V call is TRBV4-2, the J call TRBJ2-3; 8 bases line up with TRBD2. The germline V gene has CDR1 LGHNA and CDR2 YNFKEQ. The CDR3 is 17 residues long. Trimming removed 0 bases from V and 4 bases from J; junction bases left unmatched: 9. The CDR3 here is CASSQDFSGGEADTQYF. CDR3 coding DNA: TGTGCCAGCAGCCAAGACTTTTCGGGGGGGGAAGCAGATACGCAGTATTTT.

V usage is TRBV6-5 and J usage is TRBJ2-3; possible D gene TRBD1, 6 bases. CDR3 length: 14 residues. CDR1 is MNHEY, CDR2 SVGAGI, per germline. Between the trimmed V and J ends, which lost 6 bases and 2 bases, there was a span of 12 bases. CDR3 protein: CASRGQYLTDTQYF. DNA for the CDR3: TGTGCCAGCAGAGGACAGTACCTCACAGATACGCAGTATTTT.

CDR3 amino acids: CASSQGGSYEQYF. For the CDR3, the DNA is TGTGCCAGCAGCCAGGGGGGCTCCTACGAGCAGTACTTC. The V gene is TRBV7-8, the J gene TRBJ2-7, with a possible D match to TRBD1 (7 bases). The length of the CDR3 is 13 residues. V dropped 5 bases and J dropped 0 bases, with 8 bases sitting between them. Germline assignment: CDR1 SGHVS and CDR2 FQNEAQ.

The rearrangement joins TRBV18 to TRBJ2-4; TRBD1 matches at 8 bases. V dropped 3 bases and J dropped 3; count of bases not matched to a gene: 4. The CDR3 is 15 residues long. Per germline, CDR1 KGHSH and CDR2 LQKENI. CDR3 nucleotide sequence: TGTGCCAGCTCACCCCTCGGACAGGGCAAAAACATTCAGTACTTC. It yields the protein CASSPLGQGKNIQYF.

J is TRBJ2-7 and V is TRBV7-9; 12 nucleotides agree with TRBD1. The CDR3 is 17 amino acids. The V segment lost 5 bases and the J segment 3 bases; nucleotides outside the gene matches: 11. CDR1 and CDR2 from the germline V gene are SEHNR and FQNEAQ (reference sequence). CDR3 protein: CASSHSFGDRGRYEQYF. The CDR3 DNA is TGTGCCAGCAGCCATTCATTTGGGGACAGGGGGCGCTACGAGCAGTACTTC.

This sequence joins TRBV29-1 and TRBJ2-7; weak D call: TRBD1 (6 bases). CDR1 is SQVTM and CDR2 is ANQGSEA in the germline V gene. Trimming cost V 6 bases and J 7 bases, with 28 bases left between them. The CDR3 totals 16 residues. The CDR3 loop is CSVEEIPRTEVQEQYF. CDR3 nucleotides: TGCAGCGTAGAGGAGATCCCCCGGACAGAGGTACAAGAGCAGTACTTC.

This clone has just one count. This sequence joins TRBV5-8 and TRBJ2-7; a possible D gene is TRBD2 (6 bases). The CDR3 runs 15 residues. V lost 0 bases and J 5 bases, leaving 15 bases between the germline ends. Per the germline V gene, CDR1 is SGHTS and CDR2 is YDEGEE. CDR3 nucleotide sequence: TGTGCCAGCAGCTTGGCAGCGGGCGTCCGCCACGAGCAGTACTTC. It encodes CASSLAAGVRHEQYF.

The V gene is TRBV7-8, the J gene TRBJ2-7, with unresolved D. The ends were cut back, 1 base at V and 2 bases at J, with 6 bases in the middle. This CDR3 comprises 13 residues. Germline V lookup: CDR1 SGHVS, CDR2 FQNEAQ. In nucleotides, the CDR3 is TGTGCCAGCAGCTTAGTGGCCACCTACGAGCAGTACTTC. Translating it yields CASSLVATYEQYF.

The gene calls are TRBV19 and TRBJ2-1; 7 bases fit TRBD1. CDR1 and CDR2 from the germline V gene are LNHDA and SQIVND (reference sequence). The trim removed 3 bases at V and 7 bases at J, leaving 6 bases unmatched. The length of the CDR3 is 14 residues. The CDR3 here is CASSIPEGANEQFF. DNA of the CDR3: TGTGCCAGTAGTATTCCCGAGGGGGCGAATGAGCAGTTCTTC.

V usage is TRBV2 and J usage is TRBJ2-5; 8 bases align to TRBD2. V shed 7 bases and J 0 bases; nucleotides not matched to a gene: 7. Germline V CDR1 and CDR2: SNHLY, FYNNEI. This CDR3 spans 15 amino acids. The CDR3 DNA is TGTGCCAGCACCGGACTAGCCTCGTACCAAGAGACCCAGTACTTC. Amino acid sequence: CASTGLASYQETQYF.

The chain carries TRBV10-2 and TRBJ1-4; 7 bases agree with TRBD1. Germline V gene data show CDR1 as WSHSY and CDR2 as SAAADI. The CDR3 runs to 14 residues. V was pared by 4 bases and J by 5 bases, with 4 bases of the junction left unmatched. For the CDR3, the DNA is TGCGCCAGCAGTGCGGGACAGAGAAATGAAAAACTGTTTTTT. Translation gives CASSAGQRNEKLFF.

This clone was seen more than once but under ten times. This chain uses TRBV6-6 with TRBJ2-2; D unresolved. Germline loops: CDR1 MNHNY, CDR2 SVGAGI (reference sequence). This CDR3 has 12 residues. The V end was cut by 4 bases, the J end by 2 bases, with 2 bases between. This chain's CDR3 is CASSSNTGELFF. The CDR3 nucleotides are TGTGCCAGCAGTTCAAACACCGGGGAGCTGTTTTTT.

The chain links TRBV29-1 to TRBJ1-2, with D tentatively TRBD1 (5 bases). With 3 bases removed from V and 5 bases from J, the gap between germline ends came to 13 bases. In germline, CDR1 is SQVTM, CDR2 ANQGSEA. The CDR3 has 13 residues. In DNA, the CDR3 is TGCAGCGTTGACGCAGGGCGGTTTTATGGCTACACCTTC. Residues: CSVDAGRFYGYTF.

The chain employs TRBV13 and TRBJ1-2; 9 nucleotides align to TRBD1. Germline lookup yields CDR1 PRHDT and CDR2 FYEKMQ (reference sequence). Trimming cost V 5 bases and J 4 bases; bases outside gene matches: 5. The CDR3 extends over 14 amino acids. CDR3: CASSTGQGSYGYTF. The CDR3 nucleotides are TGTGCCAGCAGCACCGGACAGGGGAGCTATGGCTACACCTTC.

The genes are TRBV7-9 and TRBJ1-6; no clear D gene. V lost 5 bases and J 6 bases, leaving 11 bases between the germline ends. This CDR3 contains 14 residues. Germline values: CDR1 SEHNR, CDR2 FQNEAQ (reference sequence). DNA of the CDR3: TGTGCCAGCAGCCCCGCCGCCGGTAATTCACCCCTCCACTTT. It is translated as CASSPAAGNSPLHF.

The V gene is TRBV11-2, the J gene TRBJ2-1; D gene unclear. Between the trimmed V and J ends, which lost 3 bases and 0 bases, there was a span of 6 bases. This CDR3 comprises 14 residues. Germline V gives CDR1 SGHAT, CDR2 FQNNGV. CDR3 loop: CASSLSSSYNEQFF. The CDR3, as DNA: TGTGCCAGCAGCTTGTCCAGCTCCTACAATGAGCAGTTCTTC.

The J gene is TRBJ2-7, the V gene TRBV2; 10 bases agree with TRBD2. Germline CDR1 reads SNHLY; CDR2 reads FYNNEI. V lost 2 bases to trimming and J lost 3 bases; unmatched junction nucleotides: 10. There are 17 residues in the CDR3. CDR3 bases: TGTGCCAGCAGTGAACTGGTTCCTAGCGGGGGCGACTACGAGCAGTACTTC. The encoded protein is CASSELVPSGGDYEQYF.

For the CDR3, the DNA is TGCGCCAGTACTAGCACAGGCGCAGACTATGGCTACACCTTC. The encoded protein is CASTSTGADYGYTF. The V gene is TRBV10-2, the J gene TRBJ1-2, with D possibly TRBD1 on 5 matching bases. This CDR3 is 14 amino acids long. Germline V gene data show CDR1 as WSHSY and CDR2 as SAAADI. The V and J ends lost 9 bases and 3 bases respectively, with 17 bases between them.

V gene TRBV13 combines with J gene TRBJ2-3, with TRBD2 matching 11 bases. V shed 5 bases and J 3 bases; nucleotides not matched to a gene: 1. Germline CDR1 PRHDT, CDR2 FYEKMQ (reference sequence). The CDR3 spans 14 residues. The CDR3 loop reads CASSRTSGTDTQYF. Written as DNA, the CDR3 is TGTGCCAGCAGCCGGACTAGCGGGACAGATACGCAGTATTTT.

The chain links TRBV7-9 to TRBJ1-1; no clear D gene. V shed 1 base and J shed 2 bases, with 8 bases lying between them. The CDR3 runs 14 residues. From germline, CDR1 is SEHNR and CDR2 FQNEAQ (reference sequence). As DNA, the CDR3 is TGTGCCAGCAGCTTAGTAGAGGGAAACACTGAAGCTTTCTTT. Amino acids: CASSLVEGNTEAFF.